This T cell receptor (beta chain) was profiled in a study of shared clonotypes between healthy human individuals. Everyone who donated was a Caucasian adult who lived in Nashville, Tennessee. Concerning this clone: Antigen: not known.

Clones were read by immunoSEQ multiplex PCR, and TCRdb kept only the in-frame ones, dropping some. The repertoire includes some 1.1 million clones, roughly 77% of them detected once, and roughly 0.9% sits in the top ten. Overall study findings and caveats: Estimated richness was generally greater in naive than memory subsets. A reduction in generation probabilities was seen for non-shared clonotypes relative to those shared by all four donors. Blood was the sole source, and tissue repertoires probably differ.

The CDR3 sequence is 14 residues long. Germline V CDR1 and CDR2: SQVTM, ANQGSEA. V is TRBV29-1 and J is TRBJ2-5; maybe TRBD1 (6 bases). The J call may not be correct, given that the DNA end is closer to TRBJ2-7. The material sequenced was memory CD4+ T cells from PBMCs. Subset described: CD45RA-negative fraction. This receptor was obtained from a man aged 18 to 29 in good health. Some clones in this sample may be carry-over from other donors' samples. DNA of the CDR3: TGCAGCGCGTCCCCGACAGGATCCCCCTACGAGCAGTACTTC. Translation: CSASPTGSPYEQYF.